A single sample gave rise to the 16 T cell receptor beta chains below, sequenced in a study of CD8+ T cells in alopecia areata. Extracted RNA was reverse transcribed, and the resulting cDNA served as sequencing template. Assay: immunoSEQ multiplex PCR; the TCRdb copy retains only in-frame clones and omits some. The data show around 100,000 clones, 41% seen once. Sequencing was done on a sample of CD4+ T cells sorted from blood. Every receptor here comes from a human donor with alopecia areata.

Written as DNA, the CDR3 is TGTGCCAGTACGGGCAGGGCAGTCGGCCATCAGCCCCAGCATTTT. Encoded protein: CASTGRAVGHQPQHF. The chain carries TRBV19 and TRBJ1-5; tentative D call: TRBD1 (5 bases). V lost 7 bases to trimming and J lost 5 bases, with 18 bases between them. The CDR3 is 15 residues long. CDR1 and CDR2 (germline): LNHDA, SQIVND (reference sequence).

This clone has just a few counts. V and J are TRBV2 and TRBJ2-5; no clear D gene. Germline CDR1 SNHLY, CDR2 FYNNEI. CDR3 length: 10 residues. V gave up 9 bases and J gave up 5 bases, with 7 bases separating them. The CDR3 nucleotides read TGTGCCAGTGCGAAGGAGACCCAGTACTTC. Amino acid sequence: CASAKETQYF.

This clone was found a few times. V and J are TRBV6-5 and TRBJ2-1; 10 bases are shared with TRBD2. The J segment lost 12 bases and the V segment lost 7 bases, leaving 9 bases of the junction unmatched. CDR1 and CDR2 (germline): MNHEY, SVGAGI. The CDR3 extends over 13 amino acids. The CDR3, as DNA: TGTGCCAGCACCGACGGGGCTAGCGGGGGGCAGTTCTTC. Translation gives CASTDGASGGQFF.

This clone was detected only a few times. V usage is TRBV29-1 and J usage is TRBJ2-5, with 9 bases aligning to TRBD2. This CDR3 has 13 residues. Germline lookup yields CDR1 SQVTM and CDR2 ANQGSEA. J lost 4 bases, V lost 8 bases, and 8 bases had no gene match. The CDR3 DNA reads TGCAGCCTTTATAGCGGGGGTGGAGAGACCCAGTACTTC. Translating it yields CSLYSGGGETQYF.

In nucleotides, the CDR3 is TGTGCCTGGAGTGTACTGTCGGTCGTGAGCGCGGACTACGAGCAGTACTTC. Protein sequence: CAWSVLSVVSADYEQYF. This chain connects TRBV30 to TRBJ2-7; D is uncertain. The V and J ends lost 0 bases and 3 bases respectively, with 21 bases between them. The CDR3 length is 17 residues. Germline V gene data show CDR1 as GTSNPN and CDR2 as SVGIG (reference sequence).

This clone has a handful of counts. The rearrangement links TRBV6-6 to TRBJ2-5, with D unresolved. The CDR3 loop spans 11 amino acids. Trimming cost V 5 bases and J 0 bases, with 1 base left between them. CDR1 MNHNY and CDR2 SVGAGI come from the germline V gene (reference sequence). In DNA form, the CDR3 reads TGTGCCAGCAGTAACCAAGAGACCCAGTACTTC. This translates into CASSNQETQYF.

This clone was counted once. V gene TRBV6-5 combines with J gene TRBJ2-1; weak D call: TRBD2 (6 bases). The V and J ends lost 6 bases and 5 bases respectively, with 11 bases between them. The CDR3 contains 13 residues. CDR1 and CDR2 (germline): MNHEY, SVGAGI. This chain's CDR3 is CASRAGYDNEQFF. CDR3 sequence (DNA): TGTGCCAGCAGAGCGGGTTACGACAATGAGCAGTTCTTC.

V gene TRBV5-1 combines with J gene TRBJ2-7, with a weak D call TRBD1 (7 bases). Germline lookup yields CDR1 SGHRS and CDR2 YFSETQ. The CDR3 sequence is 15 residues long. Between the trimmed V and J ends, which lost 3 bases and 2 bases, there was a span of 15 bases. CDR3 nucleotides: TGCGCCAGCAGCTGGTACGCGGGACAGACCTACGAGCAGTACTTC. Its protein product is CASSWYAGQTYEQYF.

This clone was found a few times. The V gene is TRBV7-9, the J gene TRBJ2-2, with D maybe TRBD1 (6 bases). The V gene's germline CDR1 is SEHNR and CDR2 FQNEAQ (reference sequence). V was trimmed by 2 bases and J by 0 bases, leaving 10 bases between them. The CDR3 has 16 amino acids. The CDR3 protein is CASSLLGQPNTGELFF. The CDR3 nucleotides are TGTGCCAGCAGCTTATTGGGACAACCGAACACCGGGGAGCTGTTTTTT.

The V gene is TRBV2, the J gene TRBJ2-7, with D perhaps being TRBD1 or TRBD2 (6 bases each). Germline V CDR1 and CDR2: SNHLY, FYNNEI. The V end lost 10 bases, the J end lost 3 bases, and 16 bases lay between the germline ends. This CDR3 has 13 residues. The DNA for the CDR3 is TGTGCCACCCACCGGGGGCGGGACTACGAGCAGTACTTC. Protein: CATHRGRDYEQYF.

Worth noting for this clone: Other DNA variants within this sample encode the same CDR3. The chain combines TRBV7-2 with TRBJ2-5; D is possibly TRBD1 (6 bases). The germline CDR1 and CDR2 sequences are SGHTA and FQGNSA. V was trimmed by 0 bases and J by 4 bases, leaving 9 bases between them. The CDR3 is 14 residues long. For the CDR3, the DNA is TGTGCCAGCAGCTTAGCGGGCAGGGGAGAGACCCAGTACTTC. Its translation: CASSLAGRGETQYF.

This chain connects TRBV20-1 to TRBJ1-1; D is uncertain. The V end lost 2 bases, the J end lost 6 bases, and 4 bases lay between the germline ends. The CDR3 is made up of 10 amino acids. From germline, CDR1 is DFQATT and CDR2 SNEGSKA (reference sequence). The CDR3 sequence is CSARSAEAFF. The CDR3 nucleotides are TGCAGTGCTAGATCGGCTGAAGCTTTCTTT.

The chain combines TRBV6-5 with TRBJ2-1; 7 bases are a match to TRBD1. J was trimmed by 1 base and V by 2 bases; bases with no gene match: 5. The CDR3 is 16 residues long. CDR1 and CDR2 (germline): MNHEY, SVGAGI. CDR3 nucleotide sequence: TGTGCCAGCAGTTACCGTCCAGGGGGATCCTACAATGAGCAGTTCTTC. Its translation: CASSYRPGGSYNEQFF.

This clone was observed once. The CDR3 loop is CASSSDRGEGSPLHF. The CDR3 region has the DNA TGTGCCAGCAGCTCGGACAGGGGCGAAGGGTCACCCCTCCACTTT. The J gene is TRBJ1-6, the V gene TRBV7-2; TRBD1 matches 9 bases. Per germline, CDR1 SGHTA and CDR2 FQGNSA. CDR3 length equals 15 residues. The V segment lost 4 bases and the J segment 10 bases; nucleotides outside the gene matches: 8. Supplemented by reference TRBV7-2 and TRBJ1-6, the full variable domain reads GAGVSQSPSNKVTEKGKDVELRCDPISGHTALYWYRQSLGQGLEFLIYFQGNSAPDKSGLPSDRFSAERTGGSVSTLTIQRTQQEDSAVYLCASSSDRGEGSPLHFGNGTRLTVT.

This clone was seen a few times. The chain recombines TRBV4-2 with TRBJ2-1; D not resolved. CDR3 size: 16 residues. Germline V gene sequence: CDR1 LGHNA, CDR2 YNFKEQ. V was cut by 4 bases and J by 4 bases, with 17 bases left in between. The CDR3 nucleotides read TGTGCCAGCAGCCTCCAATACCGGGCCGAATACAATGAGCAGTTCTTC. Translated, it gives CASSLQYRAEYNEQFF.

This chain uses TRBV23-1 with TRBJ1-1; 7 nucleotides line up with TRBD1. TRBV23-1 belongs to the ORF category, with a function that is uncertain. Germline trimming cut 10 bases from V and 11 bases from J; bases unmatched to any gene: 13. The CDR3 sequence is 12 residues long. Written as DNA, the CDR3 is TGCGCCACTTTGGGTAGGGGGCGGAGGGCTTTCTTT. This gives the protein CATLGRGRRAFF.